The rows below give T cell receptor beta chains drawn from one sample of a study of blood T cell repertoires in COVID-19. Using immunoSEQ multiplex PCR, the repertoire was profiled, and TCRdb retains in-frame clones only, with some absent. The sample comprises roughly 280,000 clones, approximately 86% of which are singletons, and about 8.8% rests with the top ten. Source material: peripheral blood. The receptors were sampled from a man aged 35-49 years with active or convalescent COVID-19. CDR3s include the opening cysteine and the closing phenylalanine or tryptophan. The order of the fields is J gene, D gene, clone size, V gene, CDR3 DNA, CDR3 protein. A D gene is named only where the DNA matches it firmly. Clone size is shown for a subset of rows, as once, few, many or a class of expanded clone.

>TRBJ2-4|NA|NA|TRBV28
TGTGCCAGCAGTTTATCGACACCACCCAAAAACATTCAGTACTTC
CASSLSTPPKNIQYF
>TRBJ2-3|TRBD2|NA|TRBV7-7
TGTGCTAGCAGCCCGCTAGCGGGAGGAATAGATACGCAGTATTTT
CASSPLAGGIDTQYF
>TRBJ2-7|TRBD2|NA|TRBV28
TGTGCCAGCAGACTGGGACTAGCGGGCTCCTACGAGCAGTACTTC
CASRLGLAGSYEQYF
>TRBJ1-2|TRBD1|NA|TRBV29-1
TGCAGCGTTGGTCCTCTCACGGGGGACAGGGGGGTGTATGGCTACACCTTC
CSVGPLTGDRGVYGYTF
>TRBJ2-5|NA|once|TRBV2
TGTGCCAGCAGTTCAGGCCCCTCCTCGGCCCAGTACTTC
CASSSGPSSAQYF
>TRBJ1-6|TRBD1|NA|TRBV4-1
TGCGCCAGCAGCTCCGGGACAGGGAATTCACCCCTCCACTTT
CASSSGTGNSPLHF
>TRBJ2-1|NA|NA|TRBV28
TGTGCCAGCAGGCCCCTGGATTTCAGGGGCCGCCCAAATGAGCAGTTCTTC
CASRPLDFRGRPNEQFF
>TRBJ1-5|TRBD1|NA|TRBV28
TGTGCCAGCAGTGACAGGGAGGATCAGCCCCAGCATTTT
CASSDREDQPQHF
>TRBJ1-6|TRBD1|NA|TRBV30
TGTGCCTGGACCCCGACAGGGGCAGCCCGTGCCCGGAGATCCTATAATTCACCCCTCCACTTT
CAWTPTGAARARRSYNSPLHF
>TRBJ2-1|TRBD2|NA|TRBV27
TGTGCCAGCAGTAAGAACCCCACTAGCGGGGGATACAATGAGCAGTTCTTC
CASSKNPTSGGYNEQFF
>TRBJ2-2|TRBD2|NA|TRBV5-1
TGCGCCAGCAGCCCTAGCGGGCAGCGCGGCACCGGGGAGCTGTTTTTT
CASSPSGQRGTGELFF
>TRBJ1-2|NA|NA|TRBV6-5
TGTGCCAGCAGTATTAACAGACATGGCTACACCTTC
CASSINRHGYTF
>TRBJ2-5|NA|NA|TRBV28
TGTGCCAGCAGCACAGGACGGGCGACTCGGTACCAAGAGACCCAGTACTTC
CASSTGRATRYQETQYF
>TRBJ2-7|NA|NA|TRBV27
NA
CASSSSEGASDEQYF
>TRBJ1-5|NA|once|TRBV24-1
TGTGCCACCAGTGATCGTGGGCTTCCACAGCCCCAGCATTTT
CATSDRGLPQPQHF
>TRBJ1-6|NA|once|TRBV11-2
TGTGCCAGCAGCTTAGATTTTAAGACAGAAAAAAAGACACCCCTCCACTTT
CASSLDFKTEKKTPLHF
>TRBJ1-2|TRBD1|NA|TRBV6-5
TGTGCCAGCAACCGAGGGACAGGGGGAAATGGCTACACCTTC
CASNRGTGGNGYTF
>TRBJ1-6|NA|NA|TRBV3-1/TRBV3-2
TGTGCCAGCAGCCAAACGGGACTCAATTCACCCCTCCACTTT
CASSQTGLNSPLHF
>TRBJ1-1|TRBD1|NA|TRBV6-5
TGTGCCAGCACTTTACAGGGGGCAAGAGAAGCTTTCTTT
CASTLQGAREAFF
>TRBJ2-3|NA|once|TRBV7-9
TGTGCCAGCAGCCCAACTACTTCCACATATACGCAGTATTTT
CASSPTTSTYTQYF
>TRBJ2-7|NA|many|TRBV19
TGTGCCAGTAGTTCAAGGACTACTACCTACGAGCAGTACTTC
CASSSRTTTYEQYF
>TRBJ2-2|TRBD1|NA|TRBV5-4
TGTGCCAGCAGCTTGGGACAGGGGGCGCCAACCGGGGAGCTGTTTTTT
CASSLGQGAPTGELFF
>TRBJ1-4|NA|few|TRBV18
TGTGCCAGCTCACCATCGGAGAACCCAGCAACTAATGAAAAACTGTTTTTT
CASSPSENPATNEKLFF
>TRBJ1-2|NA|NA|TRBV12-3/TRBV12-4
TGTGCCAGCAGTACCGGACGGGAAGGCTACACCTTC
CASSTGREGYTF
>TRBJ2-7|TRBD1|NA|TRBV27
TGTGCCAGCAGTTTAGGGCGGGGACAGGCACACGAGCAGTACTTC
CASSLGRGQAHEQYF
>TRBJ2-2|NA|NA|TRBV19
TGTGCCAGTAGTCCAGGGGCTCTCGGGGAGCTGTTTTTT
CASSPGALGELFF
>TRBJ2-7|TRBD1|NA|TRBV7-9
TGTGCCAGCAGCCCGGACGAAGGACAGGGCTATTACGAGCAGTACTTC
CASSPDEGQGYYEQYF
>TRBJ2-3|NA|NA|TRBV15
TGTGCCACCAGCAGATTAGGGAGCGGCTTACTCACAGATACGCAGTATTTT
CATSRLGSGLLTDTQYF
>TRBJ2-1|NA|NA|TRBV14
TGTGCCACCAGCCTCGAGGAGAGGGCTGAGCAGTTCTTC
CATSLEERAEQFF
>TRBJ1-6|TRBD1|NA|TRBV29-1
TGCAGCGTAGATACAGGGGGCGGATCACCCCTCCACTTT
CSVDTGGGSPLHF
>TRBJ2-7|TRBD2|once|TRBV10-1
TGCGCCAGCAGTGAGGGGACTAGCGGTCTGAGGTTGTACTTC
CASSEGTSGLRLYF
>TRBJ2-7|NA|NA|TRBV4-1
TGCGCCAGCAGGGGGGCAGGGGCCTACGAGCAGTACTTC
CASRGAGAYEQYF